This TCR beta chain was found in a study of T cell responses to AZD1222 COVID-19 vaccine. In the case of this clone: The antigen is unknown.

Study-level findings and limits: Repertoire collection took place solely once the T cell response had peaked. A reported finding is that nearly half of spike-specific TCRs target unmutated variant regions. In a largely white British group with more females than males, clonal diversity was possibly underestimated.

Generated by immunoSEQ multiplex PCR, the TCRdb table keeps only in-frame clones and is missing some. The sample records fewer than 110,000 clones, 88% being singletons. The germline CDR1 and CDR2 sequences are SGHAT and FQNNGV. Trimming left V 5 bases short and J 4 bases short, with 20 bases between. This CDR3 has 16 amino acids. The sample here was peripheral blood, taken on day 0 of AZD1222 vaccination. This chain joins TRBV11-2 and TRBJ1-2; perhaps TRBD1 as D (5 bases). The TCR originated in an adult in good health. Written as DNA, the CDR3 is TGTGCCAGCAGCCAGGGACGGCCGCCGGGTGTCTATGGCTACACCTTC. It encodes CASSQGRPPGVYGYTF. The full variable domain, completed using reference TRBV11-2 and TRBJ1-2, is EAGVAQSPRYKIIEKRQSVAFWCNPISGHATLYWYQQILGQGPKLLIQFQNNGVVDDSQLPKDRFSAERLKGVDSTLKIQPAKLEDSAVYLCASSQGRPPGVYGYTFGSGTRLTVV.